This record looks at one TCR beta chain sequence and its context. No antigen is known for it. V was clipped by 2 bases and J by 5 bases; unmatched bases: 4. Germline CDR1 and CDR2: SNHLY and FYNNEI. The CDR3 sequence is 14 residues long. Then a second PCR, running roughly 6 to 11 cycles, was carried out with a sample-barcoded 5' primer and a J-beta primer mix. One entry per CDR3 protein results from TCRdb running MiXCR on the 5' RACE reads. The sample lists about 1,400,000 distinct CDR3 sequences, approximately 63% occurring once. This entry belongs to a study of blood T cells in healthy people across ages. Turning to the study itself: Per every two T cells, about one barcoded beta molecule was captured by template switching.

Study-wide results and caveats: As age increased, TCR beta diversity per million T cells fell in a roughly linear fashion. Comparison with aged donors showed that long-lived donors had more naive CD4+ cells and higher diversity.

Sequenced input: blood. The sequence came from a young man in good health. The chain is built from TRBV2 and TRBJ1-2; TRBD1 aligns across 8 bases. CDR3: CASSERTGLYGYTF. The CDR3 nucleotides read TGTGCCAGCAGTGAAAGGACAGGGTTGTATGGCTACACCTTC.